Here is one T cell receptor beta chain with its context. This CDR3 has 14 residues. With 3 bases removed from V and 10 bases from J, the gap between germline ends came to 17 bases. Germline values: CDR1 SGDLS, CDR2 YYNGEE. The data are from a study of T cell responses to AZD1222 COVID-19 vaccine. Whole-study context: Whether given at about 4 or about 12 weeks, second doses were pooled.

Sequenced by immunoSEQ multiplex PCR; TCRdb stores in-frame clones only, minus some. The table records about 140,000 clones, about 91% of them present only once. This clonotype originated in an adult in good health. The rearrangement links TRBV9 to TRBJ2-1, with a possible D match to TRBD2 (6 bases). The input for sequencing was peripheral blood, taken on day 0 of AZD1222 vaccination. CDR3 loop: CASSASQVREEQFF. The CDR3 DNA is TGTGCCAGCAGCGCGAGCCAAGTGCGGGAAGAGCAGTTCTTC.